This is a list of T cell receptor beta chains from one sample in a study of beta chain features in type 1 diabetes. TCRdb keeps only in-frame clones here, not all; method: immunoSEQ multiplex PCR. Altogether a few hundred thousand clones are present, 11% to 15% being singletons, with the ten largest covering approximately 7%. The source material was central memory CD4+ T cells from blood. These TCRs come from a man younger than 40 in good health. Each CDR3 is given with its conserved first and last residue. A D gene is named only where the DNA matches it firmly. The size field is filled for only some rows; it gives once, few, many or a size class.

TRBJ2-2 | few | TRBV7-3 | NA | TGTGCCAGCAGCTTAGTGGACACCGGGGAGCTGTTTTTT | CASSLVDTGELFF
TRBJ2-3 | many | TRBV13 | NA | TGTGCCAGCACCCGACTTGATACAGATACGCAGTATTTT | CASTRLDTDTQYF
TRBJ1-3 | NA | TRBV7-2 | NA | TGTGCCAGCAGCGATAGGCATAGGGGCTCTGGAAACACCATATATTTT | CASSDRHRGSGNTIYF
TRBJ1-4 | NA | TRBV4-3 | TRBD1 | TGCGCCAGCAGCCAAGATGCACGATCAGGGGGGAGGGAAAAACTGTTTTTT | CASSQDARSGGREKLFF
TRBJ2-5 | NA | TRBV4-1 | NA | TGCGCCAGCAGCCAAGATGGGTCAGGAGTAGGAGAGACCCAGTACTTC | CASSQDGSGVGETQYF
TRBJ2-2 | few | TRBV2 | NA | TGTGCCAGCAGTGATAACACCGGGGAGCTGTTTTTT | CASSDNTGELFF
TRBJ1-1 | NA | TRBV9 | TRBD1 | TGTGCCAGCAGCGTAGGTCAGGGGGCCATGAACACTGAAGCTTTCTTT | CASSVGQGAMNTEAFF
TRBJ1-4 | many | TRBV15 | NA | TGTGCCACCAGCCCCGGAATGGGGCGTGAAAAACTGTTTTTT | CATSPGMGREKLFF
TRBJ2-1 | few | TRBV11-3 | TRBD1 | TGTGCCAGCAGCTTAGGGACAGGGGGTTTCGATGAGCAGTTCTTC | CASSLGTGGFDEQFF
TRBJ1-1 | NA | TRBV25-1 | TRBD1 | TGTGCCAGCAGTGAAGCCACAGGGGCCACTGCAGCTTTCTTT | CASSEATGATAAFF
TRBJ1-1 | few | TRBV29-1 | NA | TGCAGCGTACAGGGATCGAACACTGAAGCTTTCTTT | CSVQGSNTEAFF
TRBJ2-1 | NA | TRBV7-2 | NA | TGTGCCAGCAGCTTAGATGGCGTCTTCAATGAGCAGTTCTTC | CASSLDGVFNEQFF
TRBJ1-6 | NA | TRBV4-3 | NA | TGCGCCAGCACTTCAACGGTATCCAGTTCACCCCTCCACTTT | CASTSTVSSSPLHF
TRBJ2-1 | once | TRBV6-4 | NA | TGTGCCAGCCCGGGGCCCGAGGTTGAGCAGTTCTTC | CASPGPEVEQFF
TRBJ1-1 | NA | TRBV27 | TRBD1 | TGTGCCAGCAGCACGGGACAGGGGAATAGGAACACTGAAGCTTTCTTT | CASSTGQGNRNTEAFF
TRBJ2-7 | NA | TRBV4-1 | NA | TGCGCCAGCAGCCAAGACGAGGGAATCTACGAGCAGTACTTC | CASSQDEGIYEQYF
TRBJ2-5 | many | TRBV2 | NA | TGTGCCAGCACCGTTAGAGATACCCAGTACTTC | CASTVRDTQYF
TRBJ1-3 | NA | TRBV6-1 | NA | TGTGCCAGCAGTACTCGAGGGCCAGGGGGAAACACCATATATTTT | CASSTRGPGGNTIYF
TRBJ1-3 | NA | TRBV9 | NA | TGTGCCAGCAGCCGATCAGGGGCATCTGGAAACACCATATATTTT | CASSRSGASGNTIYF
TRBJ2-1 | many | TRBV5-4 | NA | TGTGCCAGCAGCTTCCGGGGATCGGGTAGGAATGAGCAGTTCTTC | CASSFRGSGRNEQFF
TRBJ1-4 | many | TRBV15 | NA | TGTGCCACCAGTAACAGGGTGACTGCCGAAAAACTGTTTTTT | CATSNRVTAEKLFF
TRBJ1-2 | NA | TRBV6-5 | NA | TGTGCCAGCAGTTACGCCATGGGGAGGGGCTACACCTTC | CASSYAMGRGYTF
TRBJ2-2 | NA | TRBV30 | NA | TGTGCCACAAGAAGGGCTAGGTCCACCGGGGAGCTGTTTTTT | CATRRARSTGELFF
TRBJ2-3 | NA | TRBV6-1 | TRBD1 | TGTGCCAGCAGAGGCACAGGGGGACCAGATACGCAGTATTTT | CASRGTGGPDTQYF
TRBJ1-1 | NA | TRBV25-1 | NA | TGTGCCAGCAGATACCTCCGGGACATAGTTCTCTTT | CASRYLRDIVLF
TRBJ1-1 | few | TRBV7-9 | NA | TGTGCCAGCAGCCCTCGGGGGGCTAACACTGAAGCTTTCTTT | CASSPRGANTEAFF
TRBJ1-2 | NA | TRBV4-2 | TRBD1 | TGTGCCAGCAGCCAAGAGACAGGGGGGCAAATGGTCGGCTACACCTTC | CASSQETGGQMVGYTF
TRBJ2-5 | NA | TRBV7-7 | NA | TGTGCCAGCAGCCCAGGAACCGAGGGGACCCAGTACTTC | CASSPGTEGTQYF
TRBJ2-2 | NA | TRBV11-3 | TRBD1 | TGTGCCAGCAGCTTATCGGCGGGACAGGGTGGGGCCGGGGAGCTGTTTTTT | CASSLSAGQGGAGELFF